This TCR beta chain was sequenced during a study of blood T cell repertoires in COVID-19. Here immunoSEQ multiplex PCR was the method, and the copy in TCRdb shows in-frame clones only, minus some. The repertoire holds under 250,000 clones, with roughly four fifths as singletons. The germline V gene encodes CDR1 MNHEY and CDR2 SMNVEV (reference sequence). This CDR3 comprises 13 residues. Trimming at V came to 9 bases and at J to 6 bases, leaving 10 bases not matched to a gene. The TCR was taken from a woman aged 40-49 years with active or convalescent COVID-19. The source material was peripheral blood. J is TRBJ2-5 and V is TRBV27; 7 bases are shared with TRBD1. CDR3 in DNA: TGTGCCAGGGACTTGATGAGGGGGCAGACCCAGTACTTC. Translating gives CARDLMRGQTQYF.